This T cell receptor (beta chain) was retrieved from a study of CD8+CD57+ T cells in acquired aplastic anemia. Across the whole study: Sorting CD4+ and CD8+ cells gave DNA averaging approximately 3 ug. Whole-study findings and limits: A set of around 30 CD8+ CDR3 sequences was shared between patients and controls, and these sequences appeared highly expressed in patients.

The germline CDR1 and CDR2 sequences are SGDLS and YYNGEE. Trimming at V came to 0 bases and at J to 5 bases, leaving 7 bases not matched to a gene. This CDR3 has 16 residues. Genomic DNA acted as the template from which TCR beta VDJ combination and CDR3 sequence profiling were carried out. MiXCR, run by TCRdb on the reads, gives a single entry per CDR3 protein. The sample carries about 200,000 distinct CDR3 sequences, more than 55% recorded once. Notes on this clonotype: Its antigen is currently unknown.

Patients chosen for sequencing had CD8+CD57+ cells that had expanded, as shown by flow cytometry. Severe acquired aplastic anemia affected all patients. Patients had undergone no therapy by the time their blood was sampled. V usage is TRBV9 and J usage is TRBJ2-1; 8 nucleotides match TRBD2. The clonotype was recovered from a human donor with aplastic anemia. The material sequenced was sorted CD4+, CD8+, or CD8+CD57+ T cells (not recorded which) from PBMCs. The CDR3 sequence: CASSVGGSGNHNEQFF. As DNA, the CDR3 is TGTGCCAGCAGCGTAGGTGGTAGCGGGAACCACAATGAGCAGTTCTTC.